What follows are 9 T cell receptor beta chains derived from one specimen sequenced in a study of blood T cell repertoires in COVID-19. TCRdb's table, derived via immunoSEQ multiplex PCR, lists solely in-frame clones and lacks some. The sample contains roughly 100,000 clones, approximately 84% of which appear only once. The sequencing input was peripheral blood. The receptors derive from a human donor in a cohort sampled during active COVID-19.

The rearrangement uses TRBV19 and TRBJ2-3, with 11 nucleotides matching TRBD1. From germline, CDR1 is LNHDA and CDR2 SQIVND (reference sequence). The junction had 5 bases not matched to a gene; V was cut back by 7 bases and J by 8 bases. This CDR3 is built from 13 residues. The CDR3 bases are TGTGCCAGTACCGGACAGGGGGCCGGTACGCAGTATTTT. This sequence encodes CASTGQGAGTQYF.

This clone has just one count. V usage is TRBV19 and J usage is TRBJ1-1; 7 positions match TRBD1. Germline CDR1 LNHDA, CDR2 SQIVND (reference sequence). V dropped 6 bases and J dropped 1; count of bases not matched to a gene: 11. The CDR3 runs 16 residues. The CDR3 loop reads CASRALHRGRNTEAFF. The CDR3 DNA sequence: TGTGCCAGTAGGGCCCTACACAGGGGCCGGAACACTGAAGCTTTCTTT.

The CDR3 DNA is TGTGCCACCAGTGATTTACAAGTTAGCGGGGGACCCTCCAATGAGCAGTTCTTC. The encoded protein is CATSDLQVSGGPSNEQFF. The chain has TRBV24-1 and TRBJ2-1, with TRBD2 matching over 9 bases. Germline trimming cut 1 base from V and 6 bases from J; bases unmatched to any gene: 12. The CDR3 is 18 amino acids. Germline assignment: CDR1 KGHDR and CDR2 SFDVKD.

V usage is TRBV11-3 and J usage is TRBJ1-1; unclear D gene. The germline V and J ends were trimmed by 1 base and 4 bases, with 13 bases remaining between them. Germline-derived CDR1 and CDR2 are SGHNT and YENEEA. This CDR3 contains 15 residues. CDR3 nucleotide sequence: TGTGCCAGCAGCTTAGTAAAAGGCGGTGGCACTGAAGCTTTCTTT. Translated: CASSLVKGGGTEAFF. The complete variable domain, with remaining parts taken from reference TRBV11-3 and TRBJ1-1, reads EAGVVQSPRYKIIEKKQPVAFWCNPISGHNTLYWYLQNLGQGPELLIRYENEEAVDDSQLPKDRFSAERLKGVDSTLKIQPAELGDSAVYLCASSLVKGGGTEAFFGQGTRLTVV.

The chain carries TRBV24-1 and TRBJ2-3, with 11 bases aligning to TRBD1. Losses at the gene ends were 4 bases for V and 0 bases for J; bases not matched to a gene: 5. The CDR3 totals 17 residues. CDR1 and CDR2 (germline): KGHDR, SFDVKD. CDR3 sequence (DNA): TGTGCCACCAGTGAAAGGGACAGGGGGACAAGCACAGATACGCAGTATTTT. It is translated as CATSERDRGTSTDTQYF.

This clone showed up just once. The rearrangement uses TRBV29-1 and TRBJ2-1, with D possibly being TRBD2 (6 bases). V lost 1 base and J 2 bases, leaving 12 bases between the germline ends. Germline values: CDR1 SQVTM, CDR2 ANQGSEA. The CDR3 covers 15 residues. Here the CDR3 DNA reads TGCAGCGTTGAAGCGACGGAGGGAACCTACAATGAGCAGTTCTTC. Translating gives CSVEATEGTYNEQFF.

The rearrangement uses TRBV6-5 and TRBJ1-2, with TRBD1 matching 8 bases. Per germline, CDR1 MNHEY and CDR2 SVGAGI. V was clipped by 6 bases and J by 6 bases; unmatched bases: 12. The CDR3 runs to 15 residues. The DNA of the CDR3 is TGTGCCAGCAGGATACCGGGACAGGTCCTTCATGGCTACACCTTC. Its translation: CASRIPGQVLHGYTF.

The chain is built from TRBV18 and TRBJ1-5; 7 nucleotides match TRBD1. V lost 5 bases and J lost 5; bases outside the gene matches: 12. The CDR3 has 16 residues. The germline CDR1 and CDR2 sequences are KGHSH and LQKENI. The CDR3 sequence: CASSAIQGRGDQPQHF. The DNA of the CDR3 is TGTGCCAGCTCAGCCATTCAGGGCAGGGGGGATCAGCCCCAGCATTTT.

The chain carries TRBV19 and TRBJ2-7; 8 positions match TRBD1. The V gene end was trimmed by 8 bases and the J gene end by 0 bases; junction bases not matched to a gene: 6. From germline, CDR1 is LNHDA and CDR2 SQIVND (reference sequence). The CDR3 runs to 14 residues. CDR3 nucleotide sequence: TGTGCCAGTTCCGAGACAGGGGTCTCCTACGAGCAGTACTTC. Amino acid sequence: CASSETGVSYEQYF.